The text below deals with one T cell receptor beta chain. Germline CDR1 reads SGHDT; CDR2 reads YYEEEE. V was trimmed by 2 bases and J by 0 bases, leaving 5 bases between them. This CDR3 has 13 residues. The repertoire was sequenced with immunoSEQ multiplex PCR; TCRdb's copy has only in-frame clones and lacks some. The data show roughly 120,000 clones, around 80% seen once. The data stem from a study of blood T cell repertoires in COVID-19. About the study: Nucleic acid was either cDNA or gDNA, and it came from T cells, B-cell-depleted T cells, or PBMCs.

Input material: peripheral blood. This TCR came from a man in his 70s with acute or convalescent COVID-19. The J gene is TRBJ1-1, the V gene TRBV5-6; D is ambiguous. CDR3 nucleotides: TGTGCCAGCAGCTTTTATTTGAACACTGAAGCTTTCTTT. The encoded protein is CASSFYLNTEAFF. The entire variable domain, with the rest obtained from reference TRBV5-6 and TRBJ1-1, is as follows: DAGVTQSPTHLIKTRGQQVTLRCSPKSGHDTVSWYQQALGQGPQFIFQYYEEEERQRGNFPDRFSGHQFPNYSSELNVNALLLGDSALYLCASSFYLNTEAFFGQGTRLTVV.